What follows are 11 T cell receptor beta chains derived from one specimen sequenced in a study of OX40 agonist ivuxolimab in advanced cancers. The library was made by the immunoSEQ multiplex PCR assay. TCRdb re-hosts the immuneACCESS table, in-frame sequences only. Its copies lack some clones; in the studies checked, an unresolved V gene accounts for under half of them, and the cause for the rest is not known. The sample has approximately 31,000 clones on record, 89% of them singletons. 0.9% to 0.95% of the sample rests with the top ten. Sample: CD4+ or CD8+ T cells sorted from blood, taken in a trial of the OX40 agonist ivuxolimab. All receptors derive from an adult with an advanced solid tumor such as melanoma, head and neck, liver or kidney cancer.

V usage is TRBV5-1 and J usage is TRBJ1-1; D is undetermined. Trimming shortened V by 4 bases and J by 5 bases, and 12 bases separated the two germline ends. Germline lookup yields CDR1 SGHRS and CDR2 YFSETQ. CDR3 length: 13 amino acids. CDR3 in amino acids: CASSLPKRTEAFF. As DNA, the CDR3 is TGCGCCAGCAGCCTCCCCAAGAGGACTGAAGCTTTCTTT. Supplemented by reference TRBV5-1 and TRBJ1-1, the full variable domain reads KAGVTQTPRYLIKTRGQQVTLSCSPISGHRSVSWYQQTPGQGLQFLFEYFSETQRNKGNFPGRFSGRQFSNSRSEMNVSTLELGDSALYLCASSLPKRTEAFFGQGTRLTVV.

The CDR3 coding sequence is TGTGCCTGGAGTCCAGTAAACTATGGCTACACCTTC. This gives the protein CAWSPVNYGYTF. This chain connects TRBV30 to TRBJ1-2; unclear D gene. The ends were cut back, 2 bases at V and 2 bases at J, with 6 bases in the middle. This CDR3 spans 12 amino acids. Germline V gene data show CDR1 as GTSNPN and CDR2 as SVGIG (reference sequence). The full variable domain, its missing parts supplied by reference TRBV30 and TRBJ1-2, is SQTIHQWPATLVQPVGSPLSLECTVEGTSNPNLYWYRQAAGRGLQLLFYSVGIGQISSEVPQNLSASRPQDRQFILSSKKLLLSDSGFYLCAWSPVNYGYTFGSGTRLTVV.

J is TRBJ2-7 and V is TRBV4-1; 11 bases align to TRBD2. The CDR3 is 15 amino acids. The V segment lost 4 bases and the J segment 3 bases; nucleotides outside the gene matches: 5. CDR1 is MGHRA and CDR2 is YSYEKL in the germline V gene. The CDR3: CASSREGLADYEQYF. The DNA of the CDR3 is TGCGCCAGCAGCCGAGAGGGACTAGCGGACTACGAGCAGTACTTC.

This chain connects TRBV7-3 to TRBJ2-5; tentative D call: TRBD2 (7 bases). The germline V and J ends were trimmed by 5 bases and 5 bases, with 18 bases remaining between them. This CDR3 spans 15 amino acids. The germline V gene encodes CDR1 SGHTA and CDR2 FQGTGA. Written as DNA, the CDR3 is TGTGCCAGCAGCCCCTCAAATGGGAGGGGGGAGACCCAGTACTTC. Residues: CASSPSNGRGETQYF.

This chain links TRBV28 with TRBJ2-1; 8 bases align to TRBD2. The CDR3 is made up of 13 amino acids. The V gene end was trimmed by 2 bases and the J gene end by 15 bases; junction bases not matched to a gene: 9. Germline CDR1 and CDR2: MDHEN and SYDVKM. CDR3 DNA: TGTGCCAGCAGTTTAGGGATAGCGGGGAGGGGGTTCTTC. Its protein is CASSLGIAGRGFF.

The chain carries TRBV6-6 and TRBJ2-6, with D tentatively TRBD2 (6 bases). Germline CDR1 reads MNHNY; CDR2 reads SVGAGI (reference sequence). This CDR3 has 16 residues. V was pared by 4 bases and J by 4 bases, with 14 bases between. The CDR3 nucleotides read TGTGCCAGCAGTTGGGGATCCAGCGGGGGGGCCAACGTCCTGACTTTC. Translated, it gives CASSWGSSGGANVLTF.

The table lists this clone with a count of one. J is TRBJ2-1 and V is TRBV28, with D hard to call. Germline V CDR1 and CDR2: MDHEN, SYDVKM. Between the trimmed V and J ends, which lost 6 bases and 8 bases, there was a span of 11 bases. This CDR3 contains 12 residues. In DNA form, the CDR3 reads TGTGCCAGCAGGGACGGGCATCATGAGCAGTTCTTC. Its translation is CASRDGHHEQFF.

Notes on this clone: The same CDR3 can be traced to other DNA sequences in this sample. The rearrangement joins TRBV2 to TRBJ2-1; TRBD2 matches at 12 bases. V lost 3 bases and J lost 0; bases outside the gene matches: 3. This CDR3 has 17 amino acids. CDR1 and CDR2 (germline): SNHLY, FYNNEI. The CDR3 region has the DNA TGTGCCAGCAGTGAGACTAGCGGGGGCAACTCCTACAATGAGCAGTTCTTC. It is translated as CASSETSGGNSYNEQFF.

The chain joins TRBV18 to TRBJ2-7; D unclear. The CDR3 covers 13 residues. The V and J ends lost 3 bases and 6 bases respectively, with 12 bases between them. Germline V gene sequence: CDR1 KGHSH, CDR2 LQKENI. DNA of the CDR3: TGTGCCAGCTCACCTCAGGAATTGGGCGAGCAGTACTTC. Amino acid sequence: CASSPQELGEQYF. Filled out from reference TRBV18 and TRBJ2-7, the complete variable domain reads NAGVMQNPRHLVRRRGQEARLRCSPMKGHSHVYWYRQLPEEGLKFMVYLQKENIIDESGMPKERFSAEFPKEGPSILRIQQVVRGDSAAYFCASSPQELGEQYFGPGTRLTVT.

The chain carries TRBV6-7 and TRBJ2-6; no definite D call. TRBV6-7 is treated as an ORF (open reading frame) with a function not yet certain. The CDR3 runs to 16 residues. The ends were cut back, 5 bases at V and 5 bases at J, with 16 bases in the middle. The CDR3 spells CASSTNQRSRANVLTF. In nucleotides, the CDR3 is TGTGCCAGCAGTACAAATCAGCGTAGTCGGGCCAACGTCCTGACTTTC.

The chain employs TRBV5-1 and TRBJ1-2; D not resolved. The germline gives CDR1 SGHRS, CDR2 YFSETQ. The V gene lost 4 bases and the J gene lost 4 bases, with 20 bases spanning the gap. CDR3 size: 16 residues. The CDR3 nucleotides are TGCGCCAGCAGCGCCTACAAGGCCCCCCAAGGCTATGGCTACACCTTC. Its translation is CASSAYKAPQGYGYTF.